These T cell receptor beta chains were read from a single sample in a study of shared clonotypes between healthy human individuals. Clones were sequenced by immunoSEQ multiplex PCR, and TCRdb holds only the in-frame ones, with some missing. The sample shows roughly 2,500,000 clones, 90% to 95% of them seen only once. Material for sequencing was naive CD4+ T cells from PBMCs. Receptor source: a man aged 18 to 30 in good health. Some clones in this sample may be carry-over from other donors' samples. Both conserved end residues are part of each CDR3. The order of the fields is J gene, CDR3 length, V gene, D gene, clone size, CDR3 protein, CDR3 DNA. D genes are given only for firm matches. For some rows the clone size is stated as once, few or many, or as a class when expanded; others skip it.

J gene: TRBJ2-1
CDR3 length: 15
V gene: TRBV6-5
D gene: TRBD1
clone size: .
CDR3 protein: CASRRDRGQVNEQFF
CDR3 DNA: TGTGCCAGCAGGCGGGACAGGGGGCAAGTAAATGAGCAGTTCTTC

J gene: TRBJ1-5
CDR3 length: 13
V gene: TRBV29-1
D gene: .
clone size: .
CDR3 protein: CSALQTGGEPQHF
CDR3 DNA: TGCAGCGCGCTACAAACCGGCGGGGAGCCCCAGCATTTT

J gene: TRBJ1-1
CDR3 length: 13
V gene: TRBV5-4
D gene: .
clone size: .
CDR3 protein: CASSTSGDTEAFF
CDR3 DNA: TGTGCCAGCAGCACGTCCGGCGACACTGAAGCTTTCTTT

J gene: TRBJ2-7
CDR3 length: 16
V gene: TRBV5-4
D gene: TRBD1
clone size: .
CDR3 protein: CASSPGGTGADYEQYF
CDR3 DNA: TGTGCCAGCAGCCCCGGTGGGACAGGGGCCGACTACGAGCAGTACTTC

J gene: TRBJ2-1
CDR3 length: 16
V gene: TRBV28
D gene: TRBD2
clone size: .
CDR3 protein: CASSSYLAGSYNEQFF
CDR3 DNA: TGTGCCAGCAGTTCCTACCTAGCGGGCTCCTACAATGAGCAGTTCTTC

J gene: TRBJ2-3
CDR3 length: 12
V gene: TRBV6-5
D gene: .
clone size: .
CDR3 protein: CASSSLSDTQYF
CDR3 DNA: TGTGCCAGCAGTTCCCTCTCGGATACGCAGTATTTT

J gene: TRBJ1-4
CDR3 length: 14
V gene: TRBV28
D gene: TRBD1
clone size: once
CDR3 protein: CASSSGQGNEKLFF
CDR3 DNA: TGTGCCAGCAGTTCCGGACAGGGTAATGAAAAACTGTTTTTT

J gene: TRBJ2-3
CDR3 length: 17
V gene: TRBV4-1
D gene: TRBD2
clone size: once
CDR3 protein: CASSQDTPLAETDTQYF
CDR3 DNA: TGCGCCAGCAGCCAAGATACGCCACTAGCGGAAACAGATACGCAGTATTTT

J gene: TRBJ2-3
CDR3 length: 17
V gene: TRBV5-6
D gene: TRBD1
clone size: .
CDR3 protein: CASSLPLGQGRMDTQYF
CDR3 DNA: TGTGCCAGCAGCTTACCGTTAGGACAGGGGCGGATGGATACGCAGTATTTT

J gene: TRBJ1-1
CDR3 length: 13
V gene: TRBV7-2
D gene: .
clone size: .
CDR3 protein: CASSPGGGLEAFF
CDR3 DNA: TGTGCCAGCAGCCCCGGGGGGGGTTTAGAAGCTTTCTTT

J gene: TRBJ2-3
CDR3 length: 16
V gene: TRBV5-1
D gene: .
clone size: .
CDR3 protein: CASSLYGSFSTDTQYF
CDR3 DNA: TGCGCCAGCAGCTTGTATGGGAGCTTTAGCACAGATACGCAGTATTTT

J gene: TRBJ2-7
CDR3 length: 14
V gene: TRBV19
D gene: .
clone size: .
CDR3 protein: CASSIDFGGNEQYF
CDR3 DNA: TGTGCCAGTAGTATAGATTTCGGGGGCAACGAGCAGTACTTC